This T cell receptor (beta chain) was sequenced during a study of T cells after yellow fever vaccination. On the study more broadly: Fractions containing few cells were prepared with SMART-Seq v4 Ultra Low Input. Overall study results and limits: Post-booster repertoires contained most primary-vaccination clones again (roughly 97% CD4, about 90% CD8). Contaminants from the bulk population, in the form of abundant clonotypes, could be found in FACS-sorted repertoires.

Comments on this clonotype: Its antigen is unidentified.

TCRdb redid the calling of the 5' RACE reads with MiXCR, one entry per CDR3 protein. The sample has 200,000 to 300,000 distinct CDR3 sequences; under 15% are singletons. Sequences were derived from CD4+ T cells sorted from PBMCs, sampled 45 days after the yellow fever booster vaccination. This clonotype was obtained from a man under 40 who received the YFV17D yellow fever vaccine.

In nucleotides, the CDR3 is TGTGCCAGCAGCTTTACCGGCTTCCGGGACAAGAACACCGGGGAGCTGTTTTTT. This encodes CASSFTGFRDKNTGELFF. This chain connects TRBV11-1 to TRBJ2-2, with a tentative D call TRBD1 (6 bases). Trimming removed 3 bases at V and 1 base at J, with 18 bases between. The CDR3 is 18 amino acids. Germline loops: CDR1 SGHAT, CDR2 FQDESV (reference sequence).